These 2 T cell receptor beta chains originate from one sample sequenced in a study of blood T cell repertoires in COVID-19. The method was immunoSEQ multiplex PCR; TCRdb's version includes in-frame clones alone and lacks a portion of them. The sample records 130,000 to 150,000 clones, roughly 89% being singletons. Input material: peripheral blood. Source of these receptors: a woman between 35 and 50 years old with acute or convalescent COVID-19.

The CDR3 sequence: CASSIAGRNSPLHF. In nucleotides, the CDR3 is TGTGCCAGTAGTATCGCAGGTCGCAATTCACCCCTCCACTTT. The chain uses TRBV19 and TRBJ1-6; D is unclear. CDR1 and CDR2 (germline): LNHDA, SQIVND (reference sequence). This CDR3 comprises 14 residues. The V gene lost 3 bases and the J gene lost 7 bases, with 10 bases spanning the gap.

The chain joins TRBV11-2 to TRBJ1-2; TRBD1 might be the D (5 bases). The CDR3 consists of 14 residues. Deletions cut 5 bases from V and 7 bases from J, with 17 bases between. Looked up from germline, CDR1 is SGHAT and CDR2 is FQNNGV. The CDR3 sequence is CASSTGPGLGGYTF. Written as DNA, the CDR3 is TGTGCCAGCAGCACCGGGCCAGGGTTGGGTGGCTACACCTTC.